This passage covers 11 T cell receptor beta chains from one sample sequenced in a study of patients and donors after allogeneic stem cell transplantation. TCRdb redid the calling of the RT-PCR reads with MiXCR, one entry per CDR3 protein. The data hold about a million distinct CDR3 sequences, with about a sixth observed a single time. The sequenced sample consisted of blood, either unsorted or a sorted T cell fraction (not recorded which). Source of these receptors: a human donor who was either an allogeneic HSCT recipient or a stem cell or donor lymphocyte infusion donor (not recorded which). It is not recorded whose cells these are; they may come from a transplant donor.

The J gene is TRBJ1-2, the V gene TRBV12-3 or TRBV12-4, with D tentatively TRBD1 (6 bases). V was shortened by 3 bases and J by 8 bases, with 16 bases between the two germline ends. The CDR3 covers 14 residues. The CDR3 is CASSFKGESGGYTF. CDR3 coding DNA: TGTGCCAGCAGTTTCAAGGGGGAATCAGGGGGCTACACCTTC.

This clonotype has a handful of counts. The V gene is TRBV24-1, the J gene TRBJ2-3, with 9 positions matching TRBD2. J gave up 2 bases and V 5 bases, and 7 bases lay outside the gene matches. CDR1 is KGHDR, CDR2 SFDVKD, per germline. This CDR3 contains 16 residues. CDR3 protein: CATSAAGGPNTDTQYF. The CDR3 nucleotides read TGTGCCACCAGTGCTGCGGGAGGGCCCAACACAGATACGCAGTATTTT.

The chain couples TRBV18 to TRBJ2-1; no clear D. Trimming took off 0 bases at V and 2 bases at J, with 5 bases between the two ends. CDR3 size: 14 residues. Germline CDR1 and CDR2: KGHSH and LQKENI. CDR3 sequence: CASSPPQAYNEQFF. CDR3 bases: TGTGCCAGCTCACCACCGCAAGCCTACAATGAGCAGTTCTTC.

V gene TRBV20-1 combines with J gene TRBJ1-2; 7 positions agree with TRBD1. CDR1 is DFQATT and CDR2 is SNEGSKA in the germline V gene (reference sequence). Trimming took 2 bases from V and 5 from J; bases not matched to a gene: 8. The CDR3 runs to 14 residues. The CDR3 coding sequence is TGCAGTGCTAGACCCGGGACAGTTATTTATGGCTACACCTTC. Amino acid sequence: CSARPGTVIYGYTF.

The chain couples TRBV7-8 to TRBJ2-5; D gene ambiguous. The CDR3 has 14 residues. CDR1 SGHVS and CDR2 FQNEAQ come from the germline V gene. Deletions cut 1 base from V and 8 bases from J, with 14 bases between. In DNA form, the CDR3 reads TGTGCCAGCAGCTTAGTCTCGGTCGCCGAAACCCAGTACTTC. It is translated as CASSLVSVAETQYF.

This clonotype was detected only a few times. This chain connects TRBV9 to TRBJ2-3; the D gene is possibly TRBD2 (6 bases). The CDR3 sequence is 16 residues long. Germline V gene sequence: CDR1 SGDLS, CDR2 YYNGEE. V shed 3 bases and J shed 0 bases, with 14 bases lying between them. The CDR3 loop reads CASSGGDWTSTDTQYF. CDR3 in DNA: TGTGCCAGCAGCGGAGGGGACTGGACTAGCACAGATACGCAGTATTTT.

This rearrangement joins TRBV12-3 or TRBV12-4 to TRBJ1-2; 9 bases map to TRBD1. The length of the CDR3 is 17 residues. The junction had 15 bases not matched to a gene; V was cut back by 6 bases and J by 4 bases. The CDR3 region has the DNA TGTGCCAGCAGACCTCCGGGACAGGGCTTGGGTAGCTATGGCTACACCTTC. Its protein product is CASRPPGQGLGSYGYTF.

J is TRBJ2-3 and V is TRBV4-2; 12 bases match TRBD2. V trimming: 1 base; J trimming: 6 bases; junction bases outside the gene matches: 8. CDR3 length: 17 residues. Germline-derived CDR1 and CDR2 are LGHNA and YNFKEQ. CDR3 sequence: CASSQGSSGGAVDTQYF. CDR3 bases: TGTGCCAGCAGCCAAGGGTCTAGCGGGGGGGCTGTCGATACGCAGTATTTT.

The CDR3 reads CASSSIIAGDGDTQYF. For the CDR3, the DNA is TGTGCCAGCAGTTCCATCATAGCGGGAGACGGAGATACGCAGTATTTT. This rearrangement joins TRBV12-3 or TRBV12-4 to TRBJ2-3, with 9 bases matching TRBD2. The CDR3 runs 16 residues. Trimming at V came to 4 bases and at J to 5 bases, leaving 10 bases not matched to a gene.

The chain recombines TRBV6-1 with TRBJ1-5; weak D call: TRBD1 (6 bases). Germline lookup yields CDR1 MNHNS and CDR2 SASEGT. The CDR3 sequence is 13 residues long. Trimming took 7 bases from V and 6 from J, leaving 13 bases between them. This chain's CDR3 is CASTNRVVQPQHF. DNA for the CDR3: TGTGCCAGCACAAACAGGGTAGTTCAGCCCCAGCATTTT.

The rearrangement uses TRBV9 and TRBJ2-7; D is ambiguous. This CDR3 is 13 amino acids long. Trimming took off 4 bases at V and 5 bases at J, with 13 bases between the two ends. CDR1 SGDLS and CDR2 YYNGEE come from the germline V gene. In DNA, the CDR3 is TGTGCCAGCAGCATAGGGCCCAGCCACGAGCAGTACTTC. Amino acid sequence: CASSIGPSHEQYF.